The 24 T cell receptor beta chains reported below all come from one sample, sequenced in a study of cytomegalovirus exposure and HLA in healthy donors. Use of 60 Vbeta and 13 Jbeta primers characterized the PCR. This table comes from immunoSEQ multiplex PCR, and its TCRdb copy is limited to in-frame clones, with some not included. The profile shows about 140,000 clones, approximately 70% of them singletons. Input material: PBMCs. All receptors derive from a woman aged 60-75 years in good health and CMV-seronegative.

J is TRBJ2-2 and V is TRBV10-2; possible D gene TRBD2, 5 bases. The CDR3 runs 14 residues. The germline gives CDR1 WSHSY, CDR2 SAAADI. V shed 7 bases and J shed 3 bases, with 12 bases lying between them. CDR3 bases: TGCGCCAGCATCCGGGGTCGCGACACCGGGGAGCTGTTTTTT. This gives the protein CASIRGRDTGELFF.

The chain has TRBV13 and TRBJ1-2; 7 positions agree with TRBD1. The CDR3 spans 12 residues. Germline CDR1 reads PRHDT; CDR2 reads FYEKMQ (reference sequence). V was clipped by 7 bases and J by 11 bases; unmatched bases: 10. CDR3 nucleotides: TGTGCCAGCAACCTACCGGGACAGTTTTACACCTTC. Translation gives CASNLPGQFYTF.

This clone was seen a single time. The chain combines TRBV11-2 with TRBJ1-2, with a possible D match to TRBD1 (5 bases). The V and J ends lost 1 base and 7 bases respectively, with 16 bases between them. Germline loops: CDR1 SGHAT, CDR2 FQNNGV. The CDR3 is made up of 15 amino acids. The CDR3 here is CASSLGRRLGGGYTF. In DNA, the CDR3 is TGTGCCAGCAGCTTAGGACGGAGACTCGGGGGTGGCTACACCTTC.

To note about this clone: Its ends do not fully match the called genes, so a read error is possible. The gene calls are TRBV7-9 and TRBJ2-3; 7 positions match TRBD1. Germline V gives CDR1 SEHNR, CDR2 FQNEAQ (reference sequence). The CDR3 extends over 14 amino acids. CDR3 in amino acids: CSSSHGQGTDTQYF. CDR3 coding DNA: TGTTCCAGCAGCCACGGACAGGGCACAGATACGCAGTATTTT.

This chain connects TRBV5-1 to TRBJ2-2; D perhaps matches TRBD1 (5 bases). CDR3 size: 15 residues. Germline V lookup: CDR1 SGHRS, CDR2 YFSETQ. V was clipped by 0 bases and J by 9 bases, with 15 bases between them. CDR3 loop: CASSLVAGISRELFF. CDR3 in DNA: TGCGCCAGCAGCTTGGTAGCAGGGATCTCAAGGGAGCTGTTTTTT.

The rearrangement joins TRBV7-9 to TRBJ2-2, with a possible D match to TRBD1 (5 bases). Germline loops: CDR1 SEHNR, CDR2 FQNEAQ (reference sequence). V was cut by 1 base and J by 4 bases, with 10 bases left in between. This CDR3 has 15 amino acids. The CDR3 nucleotides are TGTGCCAGCAGCTTAGACCGACAGTTCACCGGGGAGCTGTTTTTT. This codes for CASSLDRQFTGELFF.

This clone has only a few counts. The chain links TRBV5-5 to TRBJ1-5; 9 nucleotides align to TRBD1. The junction had 3 bases not matched to a gene; V was cut back by 3 bases and J by 2 bases. The germline V gene encodes CDR1 SGHKS and CDR2 YYEKEE (reference sequence). The CDR3 loop spans 15 amino acids. CDR3: CASSSGTGRNQPQHF. The CDR3 coding sequence is TGTGCCAGCAGCTCCGGGACAGGGCGCAATCAGCCCCAGCATTTT.

This chain uses TRBV5-6 with TRBJ2-2, with 10 bases matching TRBD2. J gave up 5 bases and V 0 bases, and 1 base lay outside the gene matches. Germline V gene data show CDR1 as SGHDT and CDR2 as YYEEEE. The CDR3 has 15 residues. CDR3 loop: CASSLVAGGTGELFF. The CDR3 DNA is TGTGCCAGCAGCTTGGTAGCGGGAGGTACCGGGGAGCTGTTTTTT.

In this sample, this clone turned up a few times. The chain links TRBV29-1 to TRBJ1-3, with 11 bases aligning to TRBD1. Per germline, CDR1 SQVTM and CDR2 ANQGSEA. The V gene end was trimmed by 6 bases and the J gene end by 0 bases; junction bases not matched to a gene: 4. CDR3 size: 15 residues. This CDR3 reads CSVGTGGSSGNTIYF. The DNA for the CDR3 is TGCAGCGTAGGGACAGGGGGGTCCTCTGGAAACACCATATATTTT.

V usage is TRBV13 and J usage is TRBJ2-5, with 8 bases aligning to TRBD2. The CDR3 is 15 amino acids. V trimming: 2 bases; J trimming: 2 bases; junction bases outside the gene matches: 4. CDR1 and CDR2 from the germline V gene are PRHDT and FYEKMQ (reference sequence). CDR3 protein: CASSLKGGGQETQYF. CDR3 nucleotide sequence: TGTGCCAGCAGCTTAAAGGGCGGGGGGCAAGAGACCCAGTACTTC.

Comments on this clone: Other nucleotide sequences from this sample produce the same CDR3. The V and J genes are TRBV7-2 and TRBJ1-2; a possible D gene is TRBD1 (5 bases). This CDR3 has 15 residues. Germline CDR1 is SGHTA and CDR2 is FQGNSA. V shed 1 base and J shed 6 bases, with 15 bases lying between them. CDR3 loop: CASSLGGTTVDGYTF. The DNA of the CDR3 is TGTGCCAGCAGCTTAGGCGGGACGACTGTGGATGGCTACACCTTC.

The chain joins TRBV6-5 to TRBJ2-2; TRBD2 agrees at 7 bases. The CDR3 runs to 14 residues. V was pared by 5 bases and J by 7 bases, with 7 bases of the junction left unmatched. Germline assignment: CDR1 MNHEY and CDR2 SVGAGI. The CDR3 DNA reads as TGTGCCAGCAGTGTGAGCGGGGTGGACGGGGAGCTGTTTTTT. Amino acids: CASSVSGVDGELFF.

The chain has TRBV5-1 and TRBJ2-3, with a possible D match to TRBD1 (5 bases). Trimming took off 0 bases at V and 5 bases at J, with 10 bases between the two ends. The CDR3 is 14 amino acids. The germline V gene encodes CDR1 SGHRS and CDR2 YFSETQ. CDR3 coding DNA: TGCGCCAGCAGCTTGGATCAGGGTAGAGATACGCAGTATTTT. Translated, it gives CASSLDQGRDTQYF.

This chain uses TRBV7-3 with TRBJ2-7; D perhaps matches TRBD1 (6 bases). Germline V gene data show CDR1 as SGHTA and CDR2 as FQGTGA. V gave up 3 bases and J gave up 0 bases, with 12 bases separating them. This CDR3 spans 15 amino acids. The CDR3 region is CASSLGADSSYEQYF. The CDR3 DNA sequence: TGTGCCAGCAGCTTGGGGGCCGACAGCTCCTACGAGCAGTACTTC.

The chain couples TRBV6-1 to TRBJ1-2; TRBD1 matches 7 bases. In germline, CDR1 is MNHNS, CDR2 SASEGT. This CDR3 has 12 residues. The junction had 2 bases not matched to a gene; V was cut back by 3 bases and J by 7 bases. CDR3 residues: CASSETGFGYTF. In nucleotides, the CDR3 is TGTGCCAGCAGTGAGACAGGGTTTGGCTACACCTTC.

The genes are TRBV9 and TRBJ2-7, with D perhaps matching TRBD1 (5 bases). CDR1 is SGDLS and CDR2 is YYNGEE in the germline V gene. The CDR3 has 14 residues. V gave up 0 bases and J gave up 6 bases, with 13 bases separating them. The chain's CDR3 is CASSVEGRAPEQYF. CDR3 bases: TGTGCCAGCAGCGTAGAGGGCAGGGCTCCCGAGCAGTACTTC.

The chain combines TRBV29-1 with TRBJ2-4; the D is unclear. The CDR3 extends over 12 amino acids. Trimming took off 7 bases at V and 5 bases at J, with 12 bases between the two ends. From germline, CDR1 is SQVTM and CDR2 ANQGSEA. CDR3 nucleotide sequence: TGCAGCGGAACAGATGATCAAAACATTCAGTACTTC. Translating it yields CSGTDDQNIQYF.

The J gene is TRBJ2-7, the V gene TRBV7-2, with D perhaps matching TRBD1 (5 bases). The length of the CDR3 is 13 residues. Deletions cut 0 bases from V and 5 bases from J, with 8 bases between. CDR1 is SGHTA and CDR2 is FQGNSA in the germline V gene. The CDR3 loop is CASSLARADEQYF. As DNA, the CDR3 is TGTGCCAGCAGCTTAGCCAGGGCGGACGAGCAGTACTTC.

This sequence joins TRBV7-9 and TRBJ2-2; 8 bases fit TRBD2. Germline lookup yields CDR1 SEHNR and CDR2 FQNEAQ (reference sequence). The V segment lost 5 bases and the J segment 5 bases; nucleotides outside the gene matches: 4. The CDR3 sequence is 14 residues long. CDR3 nucleotides: TGTGCCAGCAGCGTCGGGGGGGGTACCGGGGAGCTGTTTTTT. It specifies CASSVGGGTGELFF.

This clone was seen a few times. The V call is TRBV27, the J call TRBJ1-4; 11 bases agree with TRBD1. Trimming took 7 bases from V and 7 from J; bases not matched to a gene: 2. The CDR3 runs 13 residues. The germline V gene has CDR1 MNHEY and CDR2 SMNVEV (reference sequence). CDR3 nucleotide sequence: TGTGCCAGCATGGGACAGGGGGGTGAAAAACTGTTTTTT. It encodes CASMGQGGEKLFF.

V usage is TRBV19 and J usage is TRBJ2-1, with 7 bases that match TRBD1. CDR1 and CDR2 from the germline V gene are LNHDA and SQIVND (reference sequence). The length of the CDR3 is 14 residues. V lost 5 bases, J lost 1 base, and 2 bases stayed unmatched. As DNA, the CDR3 is TGTGCCAGTAGTCAACAGGGGTCCTACAATGAGCAGTTCTTC. Amino acid sequence: CASSQQGSYNEQFF.

V is TRBV5-1 and J is TRBJ2-1, with TRBD2 matching over 11 bases. Trimming removed 5 bases from V and 5 bases from J; junction bases left unmatched: 9. Germline loops: CDR1 SGHRS, CDR2 YFSETQ. This CDR3 contains 16 residues. The CDR3 DNA is TGCGCCAGCAGTACCGTTAGCGGGGGGGGCCACAATGAGCAGTTCTTC. It encodes CASSTVSGGGHNEQFF.

The chain has TRBV28 and TRBJ2-2, with TRBD2 matching 8 bases. CDR1 is MDHEN, CDR2 SYDVKM, per germline. V shed 7 bases and J 5 bases; nucleotides not matched to a gene: 6. The CDR3 runs to 14 residues. The CDR3 here is CASKAGAETGELFF. In DNA form, the CDR3 reads TGTGCCAGCAAAGCGGGAGCGGAGACCGGGGAGCTGTTTTTT.

The V call is TRBV27, the J call TRBJ2-5; D possibly corresponds to TRBD2 (5 bases). The assigned J gene may be wrong: the sequence end matches TRBJ2-7 better. Germline CDR1 and CDR2: MNHEY and SMNVEV (reference sequence). The CDR3 has 14 amino acids. The CDR3 spells CASSYGDLYNEQYF. CDR3 DNA sequence: TGTGCCAGCAGTTACGGGGATTTATACAACGAGCAGTACTTC.